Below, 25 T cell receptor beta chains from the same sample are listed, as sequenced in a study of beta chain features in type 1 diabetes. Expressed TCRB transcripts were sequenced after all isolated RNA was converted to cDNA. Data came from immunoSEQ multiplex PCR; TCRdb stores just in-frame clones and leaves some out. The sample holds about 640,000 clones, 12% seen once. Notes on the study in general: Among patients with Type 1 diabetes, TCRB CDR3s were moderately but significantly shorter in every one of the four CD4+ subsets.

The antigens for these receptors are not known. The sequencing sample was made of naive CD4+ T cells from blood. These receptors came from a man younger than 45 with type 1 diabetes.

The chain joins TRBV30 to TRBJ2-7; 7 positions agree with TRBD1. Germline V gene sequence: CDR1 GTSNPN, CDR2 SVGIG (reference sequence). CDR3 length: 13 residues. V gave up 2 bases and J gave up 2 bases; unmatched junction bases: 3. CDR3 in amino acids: CAWSKGGPYEQYF. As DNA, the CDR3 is TGTGCCTGGAGTAAAGGGGGCCCCTACGAGCAGTACTTC. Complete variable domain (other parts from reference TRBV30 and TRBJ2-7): SQTIHQWPATLVQPVGSPLSLECTVEGTSNPNLYWYRQAAGRGLQLLFYSVGIGQISSEVPQNLSASRPQDRQFILSSKKLLLSDSGFYLCAWSKGGPYEQYFGPGTRLTVT.

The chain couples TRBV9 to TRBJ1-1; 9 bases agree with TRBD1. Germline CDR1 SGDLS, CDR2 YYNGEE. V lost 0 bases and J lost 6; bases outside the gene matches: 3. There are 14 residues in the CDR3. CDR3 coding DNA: TGTGCCAGCAGCGTAGACCGGGACAGGGCTGAAGCTTTCTTT. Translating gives CASSVDRDRAEAFF.

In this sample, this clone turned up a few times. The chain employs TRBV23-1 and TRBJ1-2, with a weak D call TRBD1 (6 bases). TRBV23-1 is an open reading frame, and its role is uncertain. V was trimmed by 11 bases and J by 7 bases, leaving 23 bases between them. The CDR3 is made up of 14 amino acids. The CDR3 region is CARRYAGEVFGYTF. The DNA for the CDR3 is TGCGCCCGGCGCTACGCAGGGGAGGTCTTTGGCTACACCTTC.

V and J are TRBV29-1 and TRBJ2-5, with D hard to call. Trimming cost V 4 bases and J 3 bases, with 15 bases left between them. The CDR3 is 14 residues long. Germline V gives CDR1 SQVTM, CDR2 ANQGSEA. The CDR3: CSVASEILKETQYF. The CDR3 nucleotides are TGCAGCGTTGCCAGCGAAATATTAAAAGAGACCCAGTACTTC.

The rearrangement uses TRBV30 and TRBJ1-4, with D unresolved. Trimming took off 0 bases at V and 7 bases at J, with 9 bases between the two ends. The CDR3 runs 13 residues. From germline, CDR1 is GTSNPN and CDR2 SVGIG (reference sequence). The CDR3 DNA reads TGTGCCTGGAGTGTAACGGGTGGTGAAAAACTGTTTTTT. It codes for CAWSVTGGEKLFF. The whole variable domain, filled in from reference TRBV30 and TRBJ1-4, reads SQTIHQWPATLVQPVGSPLSLECTVEGTSNPNLYWYRQAAGRGLQLLFYSVGIGQISSEVPQNLSASRPQDRQFILSSKKLLLSDSGFYLCAWSVTGGEKLFFGSGTQLSVL.

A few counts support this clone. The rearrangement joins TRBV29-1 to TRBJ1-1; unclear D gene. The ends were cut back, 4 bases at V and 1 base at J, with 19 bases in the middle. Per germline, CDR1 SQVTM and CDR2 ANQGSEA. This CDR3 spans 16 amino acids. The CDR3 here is CSVAPPPISGNTEAFF. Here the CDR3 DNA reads TGCAGCGTTGCCCCTCCACCCATTTCGGGGAACACTGAAGCTTTCTTT.

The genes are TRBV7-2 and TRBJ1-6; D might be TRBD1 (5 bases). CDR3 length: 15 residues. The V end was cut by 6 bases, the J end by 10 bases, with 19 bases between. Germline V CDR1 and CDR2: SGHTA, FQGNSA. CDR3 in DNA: TGTGCCAGCAGTCGTTGGTACGGGGCGAGGTCACCCCTCCACTTT. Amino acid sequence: CASSRWYGARSPLHF.

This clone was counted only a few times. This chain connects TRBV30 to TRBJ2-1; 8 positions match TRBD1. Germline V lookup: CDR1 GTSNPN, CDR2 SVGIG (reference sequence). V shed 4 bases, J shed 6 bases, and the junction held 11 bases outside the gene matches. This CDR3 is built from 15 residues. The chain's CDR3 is CAWIHPRDRINEQFF. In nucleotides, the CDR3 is TGTGCCTGGATTCATCCCCGGGACAGGATCAATGAGCAGTTCTTC.

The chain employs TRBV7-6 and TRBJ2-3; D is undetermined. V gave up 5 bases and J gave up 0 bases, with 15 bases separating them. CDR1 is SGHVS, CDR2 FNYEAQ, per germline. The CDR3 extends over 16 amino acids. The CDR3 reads CASSLNTAISTDTQYF. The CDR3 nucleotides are TGTGCCAGCAGCCTTAACACGGCAATAAGCACAGATACGCAGTATTTT.

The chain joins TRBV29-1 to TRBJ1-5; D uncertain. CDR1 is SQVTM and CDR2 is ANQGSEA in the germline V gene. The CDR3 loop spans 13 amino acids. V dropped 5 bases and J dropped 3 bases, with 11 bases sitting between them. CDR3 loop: CSVRGLDNQPQHF. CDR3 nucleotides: TGCAGCGTTCGGGGTCTGGACAATCAGCCCCAGCATTTT.

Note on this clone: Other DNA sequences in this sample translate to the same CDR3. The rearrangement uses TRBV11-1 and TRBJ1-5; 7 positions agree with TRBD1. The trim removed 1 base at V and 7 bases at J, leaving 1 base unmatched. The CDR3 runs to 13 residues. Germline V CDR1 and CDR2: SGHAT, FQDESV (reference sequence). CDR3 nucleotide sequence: TGTGCCAGCAGCTTAGACAGGGGCCAGCCCCAGCATTTT. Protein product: CASSLDRGQPQHF.

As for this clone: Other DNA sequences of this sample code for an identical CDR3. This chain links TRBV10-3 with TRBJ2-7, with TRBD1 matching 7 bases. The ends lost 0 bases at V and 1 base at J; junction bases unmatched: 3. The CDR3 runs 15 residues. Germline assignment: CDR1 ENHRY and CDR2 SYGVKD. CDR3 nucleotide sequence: TGTGCCATCAGTGAGTCCCCAGGGGGATCCTACGAGCAGTACTTC. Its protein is CAISESPGGSYEQYF.

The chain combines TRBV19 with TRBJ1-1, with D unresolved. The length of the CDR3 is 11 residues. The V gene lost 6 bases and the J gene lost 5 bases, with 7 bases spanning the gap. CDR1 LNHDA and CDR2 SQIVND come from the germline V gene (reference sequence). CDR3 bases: TGTGCCAGTAGCCTGGAGACTGAAGCTTTCTTT. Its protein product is CASSLETEAFF.

The CDR3 spells CAISEAGETQYF. The CDR3 nucleotides read TGTGCCATCAGTGAGGCGGGGGAGACCCAGTACTTC. The chain carries TRBV10-3 and TRBJ2-5, with D possibly matching TRBD2 (6 bases). Germline assignment: CDR1 ENHRY and CDR2 SYGVKD. The V gene lost 2 bases and the J gene lost 5 bases, with 6 bases spanning the gap. The CDR3 runs 12 residues.

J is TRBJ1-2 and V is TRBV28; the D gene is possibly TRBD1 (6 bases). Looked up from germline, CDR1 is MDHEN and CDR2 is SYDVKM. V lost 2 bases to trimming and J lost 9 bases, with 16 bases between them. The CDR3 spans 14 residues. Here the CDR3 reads CASSLLWDIESYTF. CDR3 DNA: TGTGCCAGCAGTTTACTGTGGGACATTGAGAGCTACACCTTC.

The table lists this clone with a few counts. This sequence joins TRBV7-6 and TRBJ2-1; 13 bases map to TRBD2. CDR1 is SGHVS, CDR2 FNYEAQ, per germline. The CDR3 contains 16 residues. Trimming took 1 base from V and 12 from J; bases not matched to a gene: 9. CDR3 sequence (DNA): TGTGCCAGCAGCTTAGATCCGGGACTAGCGGGGATGGGGCAGTTCTTC. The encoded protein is CASSLDPGLAGMGQFF.

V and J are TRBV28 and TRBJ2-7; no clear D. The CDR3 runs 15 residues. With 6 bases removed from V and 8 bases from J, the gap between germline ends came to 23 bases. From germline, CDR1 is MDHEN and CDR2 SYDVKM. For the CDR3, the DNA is TGTGCCAGCAGCCTCGATGACATACGCCCTTCGAAGCAGTACTTC. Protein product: CASSLDDIRPSKQYF.

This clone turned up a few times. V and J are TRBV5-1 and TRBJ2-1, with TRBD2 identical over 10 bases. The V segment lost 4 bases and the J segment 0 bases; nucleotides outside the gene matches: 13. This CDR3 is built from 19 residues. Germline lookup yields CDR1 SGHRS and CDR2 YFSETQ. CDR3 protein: CASSPGVAGGLSSYNEQFF. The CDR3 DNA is TGCGCCAGCAGCCCCGGGGTAGCGGGGGGTCTCAGCTCCTACAATGAGCAGTTCTTC.

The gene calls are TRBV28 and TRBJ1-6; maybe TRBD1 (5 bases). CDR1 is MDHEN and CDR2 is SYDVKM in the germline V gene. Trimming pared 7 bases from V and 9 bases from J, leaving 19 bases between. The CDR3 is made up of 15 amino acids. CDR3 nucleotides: TGTGCCAGCACGATGGCCCGGCAGGGAGGTTCACCCCTCCACTTT. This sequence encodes CASTMARQGGSPLHF.

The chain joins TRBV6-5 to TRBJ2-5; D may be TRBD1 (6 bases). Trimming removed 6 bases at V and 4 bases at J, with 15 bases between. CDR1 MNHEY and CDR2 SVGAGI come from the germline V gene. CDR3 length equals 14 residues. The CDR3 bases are TGTGCCAGCAGCAGGGGTCGCCCCGGAGAGACCCAGTACTTC. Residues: CASSRGRPGETQYF.

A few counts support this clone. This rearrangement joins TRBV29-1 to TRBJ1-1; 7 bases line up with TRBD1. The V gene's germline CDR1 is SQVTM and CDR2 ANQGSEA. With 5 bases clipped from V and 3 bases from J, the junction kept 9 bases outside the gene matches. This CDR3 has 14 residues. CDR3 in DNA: TGCAGCGTTACCGACAGGGTAGGGGACACTGAAGCTTTCTTT. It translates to CSVTDRVGDTEAFF.

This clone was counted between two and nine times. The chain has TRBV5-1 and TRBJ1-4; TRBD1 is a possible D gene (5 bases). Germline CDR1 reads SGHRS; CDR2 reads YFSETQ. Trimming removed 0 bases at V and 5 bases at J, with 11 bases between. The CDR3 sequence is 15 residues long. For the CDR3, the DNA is TGCGCCAGCAGCTTGGTGGGGACCGGGAATGAAAAACTGTTTTTT. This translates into CASSLVGTGNEKLFF. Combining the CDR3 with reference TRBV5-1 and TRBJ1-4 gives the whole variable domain KAGVTQTPRYLIKTRGQQVTLSCSPISGHRSVSWYQQTPGQGLQFLFEYFSETQRNKGNFPGRFSGRQFSNSRSEMNVSTLELGDSALYLCASSLVGTGNEKLFFGSGTQLSVL.

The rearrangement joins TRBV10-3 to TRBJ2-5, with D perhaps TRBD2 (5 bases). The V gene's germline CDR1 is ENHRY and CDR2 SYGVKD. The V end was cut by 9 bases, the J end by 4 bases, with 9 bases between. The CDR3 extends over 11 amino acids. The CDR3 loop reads CAIGRGETQYF. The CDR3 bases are TGTGCCATTGGACGGGGAGAGACCCAGTACTTC.

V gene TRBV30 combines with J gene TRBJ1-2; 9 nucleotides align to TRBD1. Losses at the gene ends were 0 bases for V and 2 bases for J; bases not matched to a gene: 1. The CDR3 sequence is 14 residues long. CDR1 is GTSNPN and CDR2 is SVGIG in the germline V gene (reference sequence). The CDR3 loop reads CAWSVDRGNYGYTF. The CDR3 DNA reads TGTGCCTGGAGTGTAGACAGGGGGAACTATGGCTACACCTTC.

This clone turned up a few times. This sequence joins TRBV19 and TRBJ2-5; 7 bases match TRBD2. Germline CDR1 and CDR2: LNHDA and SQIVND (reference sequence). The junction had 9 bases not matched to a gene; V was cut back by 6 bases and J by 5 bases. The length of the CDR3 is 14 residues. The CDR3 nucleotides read TGTGCCAGTAGCAGTTGGGGGGGTCTGGAGACCCAGTACTTC. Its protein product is CASSSWGGLETQYF.